This T cell receptor beta chain derives from a study of T cell repertoires in cytomegalovirus infection (dated by TCRdb to between 2018 and 2021). A note on the overall study: The peptide stimulations were aimed at well-studied HLA-B-restricted epitopes as well as recently identified HLA-C-restricted CMV epitopes, whose presentation resists viral immunomodulation. Donor HLA type was relevant to the analysis, as public TCR beta signatures indicated carriage of CMV infection together with the matching HLA type.

Instrument on record: Illumina HiSeq 1500. TCRdb itself trimmed the public reads at Q25 with fastp, ran MiXCR and retained productive beta chains. Rows with one shared CDR3 protein collapse into an entry with the most common genes and DNA. Counted in this sample were hundreds of thousands of distinct CDR3 sequences; around 30% of them appeared once. The top ten constitute 15% to 20% of the sample. The label giving this sample's treatment or condition can be read as: in vitro stimulation with specific CMV peptide epitopes to enrich CMV-specific T cells. On the study overall, not on this receptor specifically: Cumulative frequency of public TCR beta family members discriminated carriers of CMV infection plus the relevant HLA type in this cohort and an independent roughly 350-donor cohort. The ex vivo response was dominated by HLA-C-restricted CMV-specific TCR beta clonotypes, which also provided the single most frequent clonotype in two of eight donors.

This clonotype was recorded many times. Its cognate antigen has yet to be identified. No base quality information exists; no much larger clone differs at one position. The germline V gene supplies CDR1 SGHTA and CDR2 FQGNSA. Reading from cysteine to phenylalanine, the CDR3 counts 17 amino acids. Just CDR3 DNA is preserved here, 51 bases in frame from base 1. Trimming takes 5 bases from V and 0 bases from J, and the germline ends sit 20 bases apart. The V and J genes are TRBV7-2 and TRBJ2-7, with the D segment identity uncertain. The sample in question was cultured PBMCs, obtained from culture after CMV antigen stimulation. The TCR sequence derives from a human donor in good health (CMV status not recorded). Some clones in this sample may be carry-over from other donors' samples. The DNA sequence follows: TGTGCCAGCAGCGCGACCGTAGCCTCCGTGAGCTCCTACGAGCAGTACTTC. Its product reads: CASSATVASVSSYEQYF.